Presented here are 16 T cell receptor beta chains from one specimen sequenced in a study of CD8+ T cells in alopecia areata. Collected material from alopecia areata patients comprised lesional scalp punch biopsies and peripheral blood. The sequencing template was cDNA reverse transcribed from extracted RNA. Produced via immunoSEQ multiplex PCR; TCRdb's table is partial and in-frame only. There are about 12,000 clones in the sample; approximately 65% occur only once, and approximately 21% lies in the top ten. The sample consisted of skin. The receptor source for this set is a human donor with alopecia areata.

The J gene is TRBJ2-1, the V gene TRBV19; perhaps TRBD2 as D (7 bases). This CDR3 has 17 residues. Germline V gene sequence: CDR1 LNHDA, CDR2 SQIVND (reference sequence). Trimming cost V 2 bases and J 5 bases, with 19 bases left between them. Here the CDR3 DNA reads TGTGCCAGTAGTATAAGGGGGACGGGAGGCCTCCACAATGAGCAGTTCTTC. Amino acids: CASSIRGTGGLHNEQFF.

CDR3 residues: CASSQDREPADEQYF. DNA of the CDR3: TGTGCCAGCAGCCAGGACAGGGAGCCAGCGGACGAGCAGTACTTC. The chain joins TRBV4-2 to TRBJ2-7; 8 bases agree with TRBD1. This CDR3 is 15 amino acids long. Germline-derived CDR1 and CDR2 are LGHNA and YNFKEQ. Trimming cost V 3 bases and J 5 bases; bases outside gene matches: 9.

V usage is TRBV18 and J usage is TRBJ2-5, with TRBD2 as a possible D gene (6 bases). The CDR3 runs to 14 residues. Trimming pared 1 base from V and 2 bases from J, leaving 8 bases between. In germline, CDR1 is KGHSH, CDR2 LQKENI. The CDR3 loop is CASSPQEGQETQYF. The DNA for the CDR3 is TGTGCCAGCTCACCACAGGAGGGACAAGAGACCCAGTACTTC.

V gene TRBV25-1 combines with J gene TRBJ1-1; D uncertain. V lost 7 bases and J lost 0, with 9 bases in between. In germline, CDR1 is MGHDK, CDR2 SYGVNS. This CDR3 is 13 amino acids long. The CDR3 DNA sequence: TGTGCCAGCATAGGACGGATGAACACTGAAGCTTTCTTT. The encoded protein is CASIGRMNTEAFF.

The CDR3 DNA follows: TGTGCCAGCTCTCCCGGACTAGCGGCTTCCTACGAGCAGTACTTC. Protein product: CASSPGLAASYEQYF. This chain uses TRBV18 with TRBJ2-7; 10 bases map to TRBD2. Trimming cost V 6 bases and J 1 base; bases outside gene matches: 6. The germline gives CDR1 KGHSH, CDR2 LQKENI. This CDR3 has 15 amino acids.

The chain employs TRBV7-3 and TRBJ2-1; 10 nucleotides match TRBD2. V lost 6 bases and J lost 2; bases outside the gene matches: 7. The CDR3 contains 16 residues. The germline gives CDR1 SGHTA, CDR2 FQGTGA. The CDR3 coding sequence is TGTGCCAGCAGTCTTTCTAGCGGGAGTACCTACAATGAGCAGTTCTTC. Translation gives CASSLSSGSTYNEQFF.

In DNA, the CDR3 is TGTGCCAGCAGCTTAATTCAGAGGAGCGGGAGGGCTGAGCAGTTCTTC. Amino acid sequence: CASSLIQRSGRAEQFF. The chain has TRBV7-3 and TRBJ2-1; TRBD2 aligns across 10 bases. V lost 1 base and J lost 9; bases outside the gene matches: 9. Germline lookup yields CDR1 SGHTA and CDR2 FQGTGA. This CDR3 is 16 amino acids long.

Concerning this clone: This sample includes further DNA sequences coding for the same CDR3. This chain connects TRBV21-1 to TRBJ2-1; the table gives TRBD2 as D, unverified against the DNA. TRBV21-1 is deemed a pseudogene. CDR3 length: 14 residues. CDR3 protein: CASSKKEDHNEQFF. CDR3 sequence (DNA): TGTGCCAGCAGCAAAAAGGAGGACCACAATGAGCAGTTCTTC.

The rearrangement joins TRBV18 to TRBJ2-7; possible D gene TRBD1, 6 bases. Per the germline V gene, CDR1 is KGHSH and CDR2 is LQKENI. Deletions cut 3 bases from V and 0 bases from J, with 12 bases between. This CDR3 has 15 amino acids. The CDR3 DNA reads TGTGCCAGCTCACCTGGACAGTTAGTCTCCTACGAGCAGTACTTC. Translating gives CASSPGQLVSYEQYF.

The chain carries TRBV30 and TRBJ2-7; D possibly corresponds to TRBD1 (7 bases). Trimming took off 5 bases at V and 2 bases at J, with 19 bases between the two ends. From germline, CDR1 is GTSNPN and CDR2 SVGIG (reference sequence). This CDR3 comprises 15 residues. CDR3 sequence reads: CAWGGRGTATYEQYF. The CDR3 nucleotides read TGTGCCTGGGGAGGGCGCGGGACAGCTACCTACGAGCAGTACTTC.

This clone came up a few times. V usage is TRBV2 and J usage is TRBJ2-3; TRBD2 matches 8 bases. CDR1 is SNHLY, CDR2 FYNNEI, per germline. CDR3 length: 14 amino acids. V trimming: 6 bases; J trimming: 0 bases; junction bases outside the gene matches: 2. Here the CDR3 reads CASSRLASTDTQYF. CDR3 nucleotides: TGTGCCAGCAGCCGACTAGCGAGCACAGATACGCAGTATTTT.

CDR3 coding DNA: TGTGCCAGCAGTATCGGACAGGGCACTGAAGCTTTCTTT. It is translated as CASSIGQGTEAFF. The rearrangement links TRBV7-2 to TRBJ1-1, with TRBD1 identical over 8 bases. The CDR3 runs to 13 residues. Germline V lookup: CDR1 SGHTA, CDR2 FQGNSA. With 6 bases clipped from V and 4 bases from J, the junction kept 4 bases outside the gene matches.

This rearrangement joins TRBV2 to TRBJ2-5, with a weak D call TRBD1 (6 bases). The CDR3 is 15 residues long. Germline V gives CDR1 SNHLY, CDR2 FYNNEI. The germline V and J ends were trimmed by 5 bases and 5 bases, with 18 bases remaining between them. In DNA, the CDR3 is TGTGCCAGCAGTCCGGGACAAATACACTCCGAGACCCAGTACTTC. Protein product: CASSPGQIHSETQYF.

The genes are TRBV25-1 and TRBJ2-1; TRBD2 matches 7 bases. CDR1 is MGHDK and CDR2 is SYGVNS in the germline V gene. V shed 6 bases and J 8 bases; nucleotides not matched to a gene: 7. The CDR3 totals 13 residues. This chain's CDR3 is CASRTREKDEQFF. CDR3 in DNA: TGTGCCAGCAGAACGCGGGAGAAGGATGAGCAGTTCTTC. Looking up the rest from reference TRBV25-1 and TRBJ2-1 gives the full variable domain: EADIYQTPRYLVIGTGKKITLECSQTMGHDKMYWYQQDPGMELHLIHYSYGVNSTEKGDLSSESTVSRIRTEHFPLTLESARPSHTSQYLCASRTREKDEQFFGPGTRLTVL.

This chain joins TRBV6-6 and TRBJ2-7; perhaps TRBD1 as D (5 bases). Per germline, CDR1 MNHNY and CDR2 SVGAGI (reference sequence). The CDR3 sequence is 13 residues long. V was trimmed by 0 bases and J by 6 bases, leaving 9 bases between them. The CDR3 region is CASSYSPGIEQYF. CDR3 DNA sequence: TGTGCCAGCAGTTACTCTCCAGGGATCGAGCAGTACTTC.

The table lists this clone with a few counts. The chain employs TRBV2 and TRBJ1-2; D not certain. Germline values: CDR1 SNHLY, CDR2 FYNNEI. The CDR3 contains 15 residues. V lost 0 bases to trimming and J lost 4 bases, with 12 bases between them. In nucleotides, the CDR3 is TGTGCCAGCAGTGAAGCTCCGGGGAGACCCTATGGCTACACCTTC. Translation: CASSEAPGRPYGYTF.